The 7 T cell receptor beta chains below come from one sample, sequenced in a study of response to subunit inactivated influenza vaccine. One entry per CDR3 protein, called by TCRdb with MiXCR from the RT-PCR reads. The sample has roughly 700,000 distinct CDR3 sequences, 11% to 15% seen once; the top ten hold approximately 6.5%. This specimen consisted of PBMCs from blood, obtained around two weeks before vaccination. These receptors were taken from a man aged 50-60 years who received an inactivated influenza vaccine.

The J gene is TRBJ1-5, the V gene TRBV6-4, with D tentatively TRBD1 (5 bases). This CDR3 comprises 14 residues. CDR1 and CDR2 from the germline V gene are MRHNA and SNTAGT. The germline V and J ends were trimmed by 7 bases and 5 bases, with 15 bases remaining between them. CDR3 amino acids: CASKEGRADQPQHF. The DNA for the CDR3 is TGTGCCAGCAAGGAGGGACGGGCCGATCAGCCCCAGCATTTT.

This chain connects TRBV7-2 to TRBJ2-2; D is possibly TRBD1 (5 bases). The CDR3 spans 12 residues. Trimming left V 8 bases short and J 7 bases short, with 11 bases between. Germline CDR1 SGHTA, CDR2 FQGNSA. As DNA, the CDR3 is TGTGCCAGCGATCCAGGGAACGGGGAGCTGTTTTTT. Translation: CASDPGNGELFF.

V gene TRBV20-1 combines with J gene TRBJ1-2, with D perhaps matching TRBD1 (6 bases). The V and J ends lost 5 bases and 7 bases respectively, with 26 bases between them. The CDR3 extends over 16 amino acids. CDR1 is DFQATT, CDR2 SNEGSKA, per germline (reference sequence). The CDR3 coding sequence is TGCAGTGCTCGCATGGGGGGGGGCGCGGTCCTCTCTGGCTACACCTTC. Encoded protein: CSARMGGGAVLSGYTF.

Only a few counts were recorded for this clonotype. The chain carries TRBV11-2 and TRBJ2-7; D is undetermined. CDR3 size: 14 residues. V lost 5 bases to trimming and J lost 1 base, with 12 bases between them. The V gene's germline CDR1 is SGHAT and CDR2 FQNNGV. Here the CDR3 DNA reads TGTGCCAGCAGCCCTGTTTTCGGGTCCTACGAGCAGTACTTC. This encodes CASSPVFGSYEQYF.

The rearrangement joins TRBV24-1 to TRBJ2-1; tentative D call: TRBD1 (6 bases). Trimming took off 4 bases at V and 2 bases at J, with 11 bases between the two ends. This CDR3 contains 15 residues. The germline gives CDR1 KGHDR, CDR2 SFDVKD. This CDR3 reads CATSDNRAPYNEQFF. CDR3 coding DNA: TGTGCCACCAGTGACAACAGGGCCCCCTACAATGAGCAGTTCTTC.

This chain joins TRBV4-3 and TRBJ2-3; D is unclear. The V gene lost 1 base and the J gene lost 3 bases, with 8 bases spanning the gap. This CDR3 region has 14 residues. Per germline, CDR1 LGHNA and CDR2 YSLEER. CDR3 sequence: CASSQVTETDTQYF. Here the CDR3 DNA reads TGCGCCAGCAGCCAAGTTACAGAGACAGATACGCAGTATTTT.

V usage is TRBV6-1 and J usage is TRBJ2-5; D gene uncertain. The CDR3 sequence is 15 residues long. Germline V gene lookup returns CDR1 MNHNS and CDR2 SASEGT. Trimming pared 1 base from V and 2 bases from J, leaving 11 bases between. Written as DNA, the CDR3 is TGTGCCAGCAGTGAAGATCTGGGGTTACAAGAGACCCAGTACTTC. Translation gives CASSEDLGLQETQYF.